The rows below give T cell receptor beta chains drawn from one sample of a study of identical twins. TCRdb reprocessed the 5' RACE reads via MiXCR and lists one record per CDR3 protein. The table has under 350,000 distinct CDR3 sequences, 8% to 9.5% seen once. The same data also went into a second study, on yellow fever vaccine responses in identical twins.

Sequenced: CD8+ T cells sorted from blood. The receptors here all came from a woman between 18 and 29 years old in good health. Both conserved end residues are part of each CDR3. D genes are given only for firm matches. A row's size may be missing; if present it is once, few, many or a size class.

CDR3aa: CASSEVAREQYF
CDR3nt: TGCGCCAGCAGTGAAGTAGCGCGGGAGCAGTACTTC
j_gene: TRBJ2-7
abundance: few
d_gene: -
v_gene: TRBV10-2

CDR3aa: CASSQGSDTGELFF
CDR3nt: TGTGCCAGCAGTCAGGGGTCCGACACCGGGGAGCTGTTTTTT
j_gene: TRBJ2-2
abundance: few
d_gene: -
v_gene: TRBV6-4

CDR3aa: CASSSGQGGSPLHF
CDR3nt: TGTGCCAGCAGCTCGGGACAGGGAGGCTCACCCCTCCACTTT
j_gene: TRBJ1-6
abundance: -
d_gene: TRBD1
v_gene: TRBV7-3

CDR3aa: CASSPREDRPYEQYF
CDR3nt: TGTGCCAGCAGCCCCCGGGAGGACAGACCCTACGAGCAGTACTTC
j_gene: TRBJ2-7
abundance: few
d_gene: -
v_gene: TRBV4-2

CDR3aa: CASRRGSTEAFF
CDR3nt: TGTGCCAGTAGGCGTGGGAGCACTGAAGCTTTCTTT
j_gene: TRBJ1-1
abundance: few
d_gene: -
v_gene: TRBV19

CDR3aa: CAAFGEGEQYF
CDR3nt: -
j_gene: TRBJ2-7
abundance: many
d_gene: -
v_gene: TRBV27

CDR3aa: CASSLGVFGTYNEQFF
CDR3nt: TGTGCCAGCAGTCTAGGGGTCTTTGGGACCTACAATGAGCAGTTCTTC
j_gene: TRBJ2-1
abundance: -
d_gene: -
v_gene: TRBV28

CDR3aa: CASSQGGTSGGKRLVNEQFF
CDR3nt: TGTGCCAGCAGCCAGGGTGGGACTAGCGGGGGTAAGCGTCTTGTCAATGAGCAGTTCTTC
j_gene: TRBJ2-1
abundance: many
d_gene: TRBD2
v_gene: TRBV11-1

CDR3aa: CASSLDPGEAYEQYF
CDR3nt: TGTGCCAGCAGCTTAGATCCCGGAGAGGCCTACGAGCAGTACTTC
j_gene: TRBJ2-7
abundance: many
d_gene: -
v_gene: TRBV11-2

CDR3aa: CASSLPGDAQYF
CDR3nt: TGTGCCAGCAGCTTGCCCGGGGACGCGCAGTACTTC
j_gene: TRBJ2-7
abundance: few
d_gene: -
v_gene: TRBV7-9

CDR3aa: CASGSGYNEQFF
CDR3nt: TGTGCCAGCGGTTCGGGTTACAATGAGCAGTTCTTC
j_gene: TRBJ2-1
abundance: many
d_gene: -
v_gene: TRBV6-5

CDR3aa: CASSYRGANNEQFF
CDR3nt: TGTGCCAGCAGTTACCGCGGAGCCAACAATGAGCAGTTCTTC
j_gene: TRBJ2-1
abundance: many
d_gene: -
v_gene: TRBV6-5

CDR3aa: CSVGQGFGSYNEQFF
CDR3nt: TGCAGCGTTGGACAGGGCTTTGGTTCGTACAATGAGCAGTTCTTC
j_gene: TRBJ2-1
abundance: many
d_gene: TRBD1
v_gene: TRBV29-1

CDR3aa: CSVAEQKLYGYTF
CDR3nt: TGCAGCGTCGCCGAACAGAAACTCTATGGCTACACCTTC
j_gene: TRBJ1-2
abundance: -
d_gene: -
v_gene: TRBV29-1

CDR3aa: CSVKTGGEEEKLFF
CDR3nt: TGCAGCGTTAAAACAGGGGGCGAGGAAGAAAAACTGTTTTTT
j_gene: TRBJ1-4
abundance: -
d_gene: TRBD1
v_gene: TRBV29-1

CDR3aa: CSARYPGSYEQYF
CDR3nt: TGCAGTGCTAGATACCCGGGTTCCTACGAGCAGTACTTC
j_gene: TRBJ2-7
abundance: once
d_gene: -
v_gene: TRBV20-1

CDR3aa: CASSPGLVSNTGELFF
CDR3nt: TGCGCCAGCAGTCCTGGACTTGTCTCGAACACCGGGGAGCTGTTTTTT
j_gene: TRBJ2-2
abundance: -
d_gene: -
v_gene: TRBV10-1

CDR3aa: CASSQERRSSYEQYF
CDR3nt: TGCGCCAGCAGCCAAGAACGGCGTAGCTCCTACGAGCAGTACTTC
j_gene: TRBJ2-7
abundance: few
d_gene: -
v_gene: TRBV4-1

CDR3aa: CASSFRTVTYEQYF
CDR3nt: TGTGCCAGCAGTTTTCGGACGGTCACCTACGAGCAGTACTTC
j_gene: TRBJ2-7
abundance: few
d_gene: -
v_gene: TRBV28

CDR3aa: CASSQVLAGSNEQFF
CDR3nt: TGTGCCAGCAGCCAAGTCTTAGCTGGAAGTAATGAGCAGTTCTTC
j_gene: TRBJ2-1
abundance: many
d_gene: -
v_gene: TRBV16

CDR3aa: CASSHIAGRYSYEQYF
CDR3nt: TGTGCCAGCAGTCACATTGCAGGCAGATACTCCTACGAGCAGTACTTC
j_gene: TRBJ2-7
abundance: -
d_gene: -
v_gene: TRBV6-5

CDR3aa: CASSFGGNSYEQYF
CDR3nt: TGTGCCAGCAGTTTTGGGGGCAACTCCTACGAGCAGTACTTC
j_gene: TRBJ2-7
abundance: many
d_gene: -
v_gene: TRBV27

CDR3aa: CASSSTGYSYNEQFF
CDR3nt: TGTGCCAGCAGCTCCACAGGGTACTCCTACAATGAGCAGTTCTTC
j_gene: TRBJ2-1
abundance: few
d_gene: -
v_gene: TRBV13

CDR3aa: CASSLGTLGEQYF
CDR3nt: TGTGCCAGCAGTTTGGGCACCCTGGGCGAGCAGTACTTC
j_gene: TRBJ2-7
abundance: many
d_gene: -
v_gene: TRBV25-1

CDR3aa: CSVVGGWEWEGNQPQHF
CDR3nt: TGCAGCGTTGTGGGTGGCTGGGAGTGGGAGGGCAATCAGCCCCAGCATTTT
j_gene: TRBJ1-5
abundance: few
d_gene: -
v_gene: TRBV29-1

CDR3aa: CASIGVPYNEQFF
CDR3nt: TGTGCCAGCATCGGAGTCCCCTACAATGAGCAGTTCTTC
j_gene: TRBJ2-1
abundance: few
d_gene: -
v_gene: TRBV28

CDR3aa: CASSPPGGISTDTQYF
CDR3nt: TGCGCCAGCAGCCCACCCGGGGGGATCAGCACAGATACGCAGTATTTT
j_gene: TRBJ2-3
abundance: -
d_gene: TRBD2
v_gene: TRBV4-1

CDR3aa: CASSIGLSANEQFF
CDR3nt: TGTGCCAGCAGTATAGGTCTTAGCGCCAATGAGCAGTTCTTC
j_gene: TRBJ2-1
abundance: many
d_gene: -
v_gene: TRBV12-3/TRBV12-4

CDR3aa: CASSLPLQGFVAYEQYF
CDR3nt: TGTGCCAGCAGCTTACCCCTTCAGGGGTTTGTGGCCTACGAGCAGTACTTC
j_gene: TRBJ2-7
abundance: few
d_gene: -
v_gene: TRBV7-8

CDR3aa: CASSPLRESMNTEAFF
CDR3nt: TGTGCCAGCTCACCTTTGAGGGAATCTATGAACACTGAAGCTTTCTTT
j_gene: TRBJ1-1
abundance: -
d_gene: -
v_gene: TRBV18

CDR3aa: CASSQDRWVFGTEAFF
CDR3nt: TGCGCCAGCAGCCAAGACAGATGGGTATTTGGCACTGAAGCTTTCTTT
j_gene: TRBJ1-1
abundance: many
d_gene: -
v_gene: TRBV4-3

CDR3aa: CASRFGDTQYF
CDR3nt: TGTGCCAGCAGATTTGGAGATACGCAGTATTTT
j_gene: TRBJ2-3
abundance: many
d_gene: -
v_gene: TRBV12-3/TRBV12-4

CDR3aa: CSVEDRDRDSGANVLTF
CDR3nt: TGCAGCGTTGAAGACAGGGACAGGGACTCTGGGGCCAACGTCCTGACTTTC
j_gene: TRBJ2-6
abundance: few
d_gene: TRBD1
v_gene: TRBV29-1

CDR3aa: CASSPSRGGSYNEQFF
CDR3nt: TGTGCCAGCAGCCCGTCCCGGGGGGGCTCCTACAATGAGCAGTTCTTC
j_gene: TRBJ2-1
abundance: many
d_gene: TRBD2
v_gene: TRBV7-2

CDR3aa: CASSPDSWVSYEQYF
CDR3nt: TGTGCCAGCAGCCCGGATTCGTGGGTCTCCTACGAGCAGTACTTC
j_gene: TRBJ2-7
abundance: -
d_gene: -
v_gene: TRBV6-1

CDR3aa: CATLDTHYEQYF
CDR3nt: TGTGCCACCTTGGACACTCATTACGAGCAGTACTTC
j_gene: TRBJ2-7
abundance: -
d_gene: -
v_gene: TRBV2

CDR3aa: CASSGRQGGDTGELFF
CDR3nt: TGTGCCAGCAGCGGGCGGCAGGGGGGAGACACCGGGGAGCTGTTTTTT
j_gene: TRBJ2-2
abundance: -
d_gene: -
v_gene: TRBV13

CDR3aa: CASSGDSDTQYF
CDR3nt: TGTGCCAGCAGCGGGGACTCGGATACGCAGTATTTT
j_gene: TRBJ2-3
abundance: few
d_gene: -
v_gene: TRBV5-5

CDR3aa: CASSEATGGPYEQYF
CDR3nt: TGTGCCAGCAGTGAGGCTACAGGGGGTCCTTACGAGCAGTACTTC
j_gene: TRBJ2-7
abundance: many
d_gene: TRBD1
v_gene: TRBV2

CDR3aa: CASSDRRNEKLFF
CDR3nt: TGTGCCAGCAGCGACAGGCGGAATGAAAAACTGTTTTTT
j_gene: TRBJ1-4
abundance: few
d_gene: -
v_gene: TRBV3-1

CDR3aa: CASSLHSGGEQYF
CDR3nt: TGTGCCAGCAGTCTCCACAGCGGGGGGGAGCAGTACTTC
j_gene: TRBJ2-7
abundance: many
d_gene: TRBD2
v_gene: TRBV27

CDR3aa: CASSLAGTGIYGYTF
CDR3nt: TGTGCCAGCAGTTTGGCCGGGACAGGGATATATGGCTACACCTTC
j_gene: TRBJ1-2
abundance: -
d_gene: TRBD1
v_gene: TRBV12-3/TRBV12-4

CDR3aa: CASSLDGITGLAPPAGELFF
CDR3nt: TGTGCCAGCAGCTTAGATGGGATTACGGGACTAGCCCCCCCGGCCGGGGAGCTGTTTTTT
j_gene: TRBJ2-2
abundance: -
d_gene: TRBD2
v_gene: TRBV11-2

CDR3aa: CASSFADGGLNTEAFF
CDR3nt: TGTGCCAGCAGCTTCGCCGACGGAGGGCTGAACACTGAAGCTTTCTTT
j_gene: TRBJ1-1
abundance: -
d_gene: -
v_gene: TRBV7-9

CDR3aa: CASSFNGPYEQYF
CDR3nt: TGTGCCAGCAGTTTTAACGGCCCCTACGAGCAGTACTTC
j_gene: TRBJ2-7
abundance: few
d_gene: -
v_gene: TRBV12-3/TRBV12-4

CDR3aa: CASSLGSSASSYNEQFF
CDR3nt: TGTGCCAGCAGCTTGGGGTCTAGCGCTAGCTCCTACAATGAGCAGTTCTTC
j_gene: TRBJ2-1
abundance: many
d_gene: -
v_gene: TRBV5-6

CDR3aa: CASSQDTDFVAGGPYEQYF
CDR3nt: TGTGCCAGCAGCCAAGATACCGATTTTGTAGCGGGAGGCCCGTACGAGCAGTACTTC
j_gene: TRBJ2-7
abundance: few
d_gene: TRBD2
v_gene: TRBV3-1

CDR3aa: CASSSGVEQYF
CDR3nt: TGTGCCAGCAGCTCGGGAGTCGAGCAGTACTTC
j_gene: TRBJ2-7
abundance: many
d_gene: -
v_gene: TRBV7-6